This TCR beta chain was obtained from a study of cytomegalovirus exposure and HLA in healthy donors. Points from the study as a whole: In a later analysis, productive TCRs from donors in an Asian-associated ancestry cluster reportedly carried fewer N-insertions than the cohort mean.

CDR3 length equals 15 residues. CDR1 SQVTM and CDR2 ANQGSEA come from the germline V gene. V was trimmed by 7 bases and J by 4 bases, leaving 22 bases between them. As to this clone: Antigen: not known.

Primers for the PCR totalled 60 Vbeta and 13 Jbeta. Clones were read by immunoSEQ multiplex PCR, and TCRdb kept only the in-frame ones, dropping some. The sample lists about 150,000 clones, approximately 74% seen once, with around 4.7% in the top ten. Sequenced sample: PBMCs. This TCR derives from a man aged 18 to 30 in good health and CMV-seropositive. The rearrangement uses TRBV29-1 and TRBJ1-2, with D unclear. The CDR3 nucleotides read TGCAGCGCTCGCTTAACCCAGGCCAATCTCTATGGCTACACCTTC. It yields the protein CSARLTQANLYGYTF.